The 14 T cell receptor beta chains below were found in one sample sequenced in a study of T cells after yellow fever vaccination. MiXCR, applied by TCRdb to the 5' RACE reads, yields one record per CDR3 protein. Here the sample spans 450,000 to 600,000 distinct CDR3 sequences, around an eighth being singletons. The sample was PBMCs, taken on the day of the yellow fever booster vaccination. The receptors here all came from a man between 25 and 39 years old who received the YFV17D yellow fever vaccine.

The genes are TRBV27 and TRBJ2-3; D gene uncertain. This CDR3 has 16 residues. The V and J ends lost 3 bases and 1 base respectively, with 14 bases between them. Germline V lookup: CDR1 MNHEY, CDR2 SMNVEV (reference sequence). The CDR3 here is CASSFAGWFGTDTQYF. The DNA for the CDR3 is TGTGCCAGCAGTTTCGCTGGTTGGTTCGGCACAGATACGCAGTATTTT.

This clonotype was detected a few times. The gene calls are TRBV20-1 and TRBJ2-7; 7 bases match TRBD2. CDR1 is DFQATT and CDR2 is SNEGSKA in the germline V gene (reference sequence). V lost 7 bases, J lost 7 bases, and 16 bases stayed unmatched. This CDR3 region has 14 residues. DNA of the CDR3: TGCAGTGTCACCCCGGGGGGTCTACCAAATGAGCAGTACTTC. The encoded protein is CSVTPGGLPNEQYF.

DNA for the CDR3: TGTGCCAGTAGTATAGGGGCGGCTAGCGCCAACGGACTCATCTACGAGCAGTACTTC. Residues: CASSIGAASANGLIYEQYF. The chain joins TRBV19 to TRBJ2-7, with D maybe TRBD2 (6 bases). V was trimmed by 1 base and J by 3 bases, leaving 25 bases between them. This CDR3 has 19 residues. Germline CDR1 is LNHDA and CDR2 is SQIVND (reference sequence).

This clonotype has just a few counts. The chain is built from TRBV28 and TRBJ2-2, with 8 bases identical to TRBD2. The CDR3 runs 16 residues. CDR1 and CDR2 (germline): MDHEN, SYDVKM. Losses at the gene ends were 4 bases for V and 4 bases for J; bases not matched to a gene: 8. CDR3 sequence reads: CASSYQTSAGTGELFF. CDR3 nucleotide sequence: TGTGCCAGCAGTTACCAGACTAGCGCCGGCACCGGGGAGCTGTTTTTT.

This clonotype was recorded many times. The V and J genes are TRBV7-9 and TRBJ2-2; 12 bases match TRBD2. V was pared by 3 bases and J by 5 bases, with 1 base of the junction left unmatched. Germline V gene sequence: CDR1 SEHNR, CDR2 FQNEAQ (reference sequence). The CDR3 is made up of 15 amino acids. CDR3 nucleotides: TGTGCCAGCAGCTTCGGACTAGCGGGAACCGGGGAGCTGTTTTTT. It translates to CASSFGLAGTGELFF.

This chain joins TRBV10-3 and TRBJ2-7; 9 bases line up with TRBD1. This CDR3 region has 16 residues. The V gene end was trimmed by 4 bases and the J gene end by 6 bases; junction bases not matched to a gene: 13. The germline V gene encodes CDR1 ENHRY and CDR2 SYGVKD. The CDR3 sequence is CAISGIRDRENGEQYF. The CDR3 bases are TGTGCCATCAGTGGGATCCGGGACAGGGAGAATGGCGAGCAGTACTTC.

This clonotype was found a few times. J is TRBJ1-5 and V is TRBV15; D unresolved. V was cut by 3 bases and J by 6 bases, with 6 bases left in between. Germline-derived CDR1 and CDR2 are LNHNV and YYDKDF (reference sequence). This CDR3 region has 12 residues. In DNA, the CDR3 is TGTGCCACCAGCAGTCCTAGTCAGCCCCAGCATTTT. This translates into CATSSPSQPQHF.

The chain joins TRBV3-1 to TRBJ2-2; 8 bases map to TRBD2. After removal of 5 bases from V and 7 bases from J, the junction contained 6 bases not matched to a gene. This CDR3 has 14 amino acids. CDR1 and CDR2 from the germline V gene are LGHDT and YNNKEL (reference sequence). The chain's CDR3 is CASSISGADGELFF. The CDR3 coding sequence is TGTGCCAGCAGCATTAGCGGGGCGGACGGGGAGCTGTTTTTT.

The J gene is TRBJ2-7, the V gene TRBV24-1; the match to TRBD1 covers 7 bases. From germline, CDR1 is KGHDR and CDR2 SFDVKD. There are 17 residues in the CDR3. V lost 4 bases, J lost 1 base, and 12 bases stayed unmatched. The CDR3 DNA sequence: TGTGCCACCAGTGACCGACCGGGCCAGGGGGTTTCCTACGAGCAGTACTTC. Its protein product is CATSDRPGQGVSYEQYF.

This clonotype came up a few times. This chain links TRBV20-1 with TRBJ2-7; no clear D gene. CDR3 length: 13 amino acids. Germline lookup yields CDR1 DFQATT and CDR2 SNEGSKA (reference sequence). Trimming stripped 0 bases from V and 0 bases from J, with 6 bases between. The CDR3 DNA follows: TGCAGTGCTAGAGAAGGAGTCTCCTACGAGCAGTACTTC. Protein: CSAREGVSYEQYF.

The chain links TRBV5-1 to TRBJ2-1; 9 nucleotides line up with TRBD2. Germline lookup yields CDR1 SGHRS and CDR2 YFSETQ. CDR3 length equals 16 residues. Trimming removed 2 bases from V and 4 bases from J; junction bases left unmatched: 7. DNA of the CDR3: TGCGCCAGCAGCTTTGGGGCGGGAGGGACGTACAATGAGCAGTTCTTC. Its protein is CASSFGAGGTYNEQFF.

This clonotype was recorded a few times. The chain has TRBV20-1 and TRBJ1-1; TRBD1 agrees at 7 bases. The CDR3 has 16 amino acids. Germline trimming cut 3 bases from V and 5 bases from J; bases unmatched to any gene: 15. In germline, CDR1 is DFQATT, CDR2 SNEGSKA (reference sequence). The CDR3 sequence: CSARGVLTGRGTEAFF. The CDR3 region has the DNA TGCAGTGCTAGGGGAGTCCTAACGGGCAGGGGGACTGAAGCTTTCTTT.

V gene TRBV5-1 combines with J gene TRBJ2-5; a weak D match, TRBD1 (6 bases). This CDR3 has 14 amino acids. Trimming removed 4 bases from V and 1 base from J, with 11 bases in between. In germline, CDR1 is SGHRS, CDR2 YFSETQ. In nucleotides, the CDR3 is TGCGCCAGCAGCGCGACAGGTTTCCAAGAGACCCAGTACTTC. It codes for CASSATGFQETQYF.

V is TRBV7-2 and J is TRBJ2-1, with 8 positions matching TRBD2. CDR3 size: 15 residues. Germline CDR1 reads SGHTA; CDR2 reads FQGNSA. Losses at the gene ends were 1 base for V and 6 bases for J; bases not matched to a gene: 5. The CDR3 spells CASSLGGLDTNEQFF. For the CDR3, the DNA is TGTGCCAGCAGCTTAGGGGGACTAGATACCAATGAGCAGTTCTTC. Full variable domain (remainder filled in from reference TRBV7-2 and TRBJ2-1): GAGVSQSPSNKVTEKGKDVELRCDPISGHTALYWYRQSLGQGLEFLIYFQGNSAPDKSGLPSDRFSAERTGGSVSTLTIQRTQQEDSAVYLCASSLGGLDTNEQFFGPGTRLTVL.